Following are 5 T cell receptor beta chains from one sample sequenced in a study of blood T cell repertoires in COVID-19. The table came from immunoSEQ multiplex PCR; TCRdb's copy has only in-frame clones and leaves some out. This table has some 14,000 clones, almost 90% appearing once. Specimen: peripheral blood. The source is a human donor with active COVID-19. The donor label of this sample is uncertain.

The genes are TRBV7-2 and TRBJ1-1, with 7 bases that match TRBD1. From germline, CDR1 is SGHTA and CDR2 FQGNSA. The trim removed 5 bases at V and 0 bases at J, leaving 6 bases unmatched. The CDR3 is made up of 15 amino acids. CDR3 protein: CASSAGTVMNTEAFF. The CDR3 region has the DNA TGTGCCAGCAGCGCGGGGACAGTCATGAACACTGAAGCTTTCTTT.

The chain couples TRBV15 to TRBJ2-3; TRBD2 might be the D (6 bases). Looked up from germline, CDR1 is LNHNV and CDR2 is YYDKDF (reference sequence). Trimming cost V 3 bases and J 0 bases, with 16 bases left between them. The CDR3 runs 17 residues. The CDR3 spells CATSSLGLTTSTDTQYF. The CDR3 DNA follows: TGTGCCACCAGCAGCCTAGGACTAACTACTAGCACAGATACGCAGTATTTT.

This chain uses TRBV24-1 with TRBJ2-3; D is perhaps TRBD2 (6 bases). The CDR3 contains 17 residues. CDR1 is KGHDR and CDR2 is SFDVKD in the germline V gene. Between the trimmed V and J ends, which lost 3 bases and 5 bases, there was a span of 20 bases. CDR3 protein: CATSDPVIAVQGDTQYF. The CDR3 DNA is TGTGCCACCAGTGATCCCGTCATAGCGGTCCAGGGAGATACGCAGTATTTT.

The chain joins TRBV29-1 to TRBJ2-1; no firm D call. Looked up from germline, CDR1 is SQVTM and CDR2 is ANQGSEA. The CDR3 totals 15 residues. Trimming left V 4 bases short and J 0 bases short, with 13 bases between. CDR3 nucleotide sequence: TGCAGCGTTGGCCACTCCCCTGACTCCTACAATGAGCAGTTCTTC. It translates to CSVGHSPDSYNEQFF.

The gene calls are TRBV6-5 and TRBJ1-2, with 8 bases identical to TRBD1. The CDR3 consists of 15 residues. J was trimmed by 8 bases and V by 6 bases; bases with no gene match: 14. Germline lookup yields CDR1 MNHEY and CDR2 SVGAGI. The CDR3 reads CASREDRAQGGGYTF. CDR3 bases: TGTGCCAGCAGAGAGGACAGGGCCCAAGGGGGGGGCTACACCTTC.